The T cell receptor beta chain under discussion was sequenced for a study of cytomegalovirus exposure and HLA in healthy donors. Study observations and caveats: Across all donors, roughly uniform sequencing depth was an assumption of the presence/absence analyses. Researchers reported that three CMV-associated chains were confirmed in vitro as CMV antigen-specific.

13 Jbeta primers and 60 Vbeta primers were used for the PCR. The data were produced by immunoSEQ multiplex PCR, yet TCRdb's version contains in-frame clones alone and is incomplete. The data hold 150,000 to 200,000 clones, with approximately 70% observed a single time. Participants comprised healthy donors of bone marrow. A few counts support this clone. Its antigen is undetermined. The same CDR3 arises from other DNA sequences in this sample as well. The TCR comes from a woman aged 40 to 50 in good health and CMV-seropositive. The sequencing sample was made of PBMCs.

This CDR3 is CASSVLDRGHGEQYF. The CDR3 region has the DNA TGTGCCAGCAGCGTTTTGGACAGGGGGCACGGCGAGCAGTACTTC. The genes are TRBV9 and TRBJ2-7; 11 nucleotides line up with TRBD1. CDR3 length: 15 amino acids. Germline V gene sequence: CDR1 SGDLS, CDR2 YYNGEE. After removal of 2 bases from V and 6 bases from J, the junction contained 7 bases not matched to a gene.